These T cell receptor beta chains were read from a single sample in a study of blood T cells in healthy people across ages. Via MiXCR, TCRdb re-called the 5' RACE reads, giving one row per CDR3 protein. The sample contains 700,000 to 950,000 distinct CDR3 sequences, nearly 60% of which appear only once. Sample: blood. The receptor source for this set is a man in his thirties or forties in good health. Both conserved end residues are part of each CDR3. Fields, in order: clone size, J gene, D gene, V gene, CDR3 protein, CDR3 DNA. The D gene is left open where the match is weak. Not all rows give a size; the values are once, few, many and, for expanded clones, a class.

NA,TRBJ2-7,NA,TRBV7-9,CASSPRGTPPHAGYEQYF,TGTGCCAGCAGCCCTCGGGGTACTCCTCCCCACGCAGGGTACGAGCAGTACTTC
NA,TRBJ2-2,NA,TRBV12-3/TRBV12-4,CASSYWAAVTTGELFF,TGTGCCAGCAGTTATTGGGCGGCGGTTACCACCGGGGAGCTGTTTTTT
NA,TRBJ1-2,NA,TRBV15,CATSRDVGQYGYTF,TGTGCCACCAGCAGAGATGTTGGTCAGTATGGCTACACCTTC
NA,TRBJ2-1,TRBD2,TRBV20-1,CSASSGRQFF,TGCAGTGCTAGTAGCGGGAGACAGTTCTTC
NA,TRBJ1-4,NA,TRBV6-6,CASSYRDGIPNEKLFF,TGTGCCAGCAGTTACCGGGACGGAATACCTAATGAAAAACTGTTTTTT
NA,TRBJ2-7,TRBD2,TRBV30,CAWSLLVAGPNEQYF,TGTGCCTGGAGCCTTCTGGTAGCGGGACCCAATGAGCAGTACTTC
many,TRBJ1-5,NA,TRBV7-8,CASSFHRGQPQHF,TGTGCCAGCAGCTTCCATAGAGGGCAGCCCCAGCATTTT
NA,TRBJ1-2,NA,TRBV12-3/TRBV12-4,CASSLAPGGVGGYGYTF,TGTGCCAGCAGTTTAGCCCCAGGAGGGGTTGGTGGCTATGGCTACACCTTC
few,TRBJ2-3,NA,TRBV14,CASSQGVTQYF,TGTGCCAGCAGCCAAGGTGTTACGCAGTATTTT
NA,TRBJ2-1,NA,TRBV29-1,CSVARGYNEQFF,TGCAGCGTTGCTCGAGGCTACAATGAGCAGTTCTTC